This T cell receptor (beta chain) was recorded in a study of T cell responses to AZD1222 COVID-19 vaccine. Study-wide context: Second doses at about 4 or about 12 weeks were pooled.

Generated by immunoSEQ multiplex PCR, the TCRdb table keeps only in-frame clones and is missing some. The sample includes 150,000 to 200,000 clones, just over 85% seen only once; the top ten take about 8%. Study-level points and caveats: Only six or seven AZD1222 recipients were seropositive at baseline.

Germline V gene sequence: CDR1 MNHEY, CDR2 SVGAGI. V lost 0 bases, J lost 4 bases, and 9 bases lay in between. This CDR3 spans 14 amino acids. As to this clone: Its antigen remains unidentified.

This receptor was obtained from an adult in good health. This chain connects TRBV6-5 to TRBJ1-2, with D possibly matching TRBD1 (5 bases). Sequencing used peripheral blood, obtained on day 0 of AZD1222 vaccination. CDR3 protein: CASSYSLGGYGYTF. Written as DNA, the CDR3 is TGTGCCAGCAGTTACTCTCTCGGGGGCTATGGCTACACCTTC.